Included here is one T cell receptor beta chain sequence, with context. The antigen is not known. This sample is part of a study of vaccination effects on CD4 cells after COVID-19. Study results and limitations: Early post-infection timepoints were absent, and convalescent patients were few. Clones that were induced by infection or by vaccine showed marked contraction late after vaccination.

Only in-frame clones appear in the TCRdb table, and some are missing; sequencing was by immunoSEQ multiplex PCR. The sample consists of about 63,000 clones, over 70% of them appearing once. The CDR3 is 16 amino acids. Trimming took off 1 base at V and 8 bases at J, with 17 bases between the two ends. Germline values: CDR1 LGHNA, CDR2 YSLEER. Expansion with viral peptide pools was applied to antigen-specific CD4+ T cells by the ViraFEST assay prior to sequencing. Culture lasted 10 days before CD4+ T cell isolation. Nucleocapsid antibodies stayed negative before and after vaccination, showing no earlier SARS-CoV-2 infection. PBMC cultures contained about 2 million cells per well, 9 to 10 IU/ml IL-2 and 10 ug/ml peptides. Cultures had half their medium replaced with IL-2 medium on days 3 and 7.

The sequence derives from a human donor who received a COVID-19 vaccine. The V gene is TRBV4-3, the J gene TRBJ2-2; a possible D gene is TRBD2 (6 bases). This specimen consisted of CD4+ T cells from PBMCs cultured with HCoV-OC43 spike peptides, obtained before COVID-19 vaccination. Sample subset: HCoV-OC43 spike overlapping peptide pool stimulation. CDR3 residues: CASSQAITSSQGELFF. CDR3 sequence (DNA): TGCGCCAGCAGCCAAGCGATCACTAGCTCGCAGGGGGAGCTGTTTTTT.